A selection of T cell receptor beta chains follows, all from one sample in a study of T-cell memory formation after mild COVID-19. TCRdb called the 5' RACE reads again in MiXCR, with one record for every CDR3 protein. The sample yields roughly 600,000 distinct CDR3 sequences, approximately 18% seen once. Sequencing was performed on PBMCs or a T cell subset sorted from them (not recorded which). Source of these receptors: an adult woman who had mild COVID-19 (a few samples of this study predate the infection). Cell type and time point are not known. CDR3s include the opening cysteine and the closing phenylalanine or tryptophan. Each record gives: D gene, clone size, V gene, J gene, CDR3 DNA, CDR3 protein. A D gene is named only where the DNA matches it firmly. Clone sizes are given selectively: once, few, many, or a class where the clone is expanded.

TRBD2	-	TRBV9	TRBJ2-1	TGTGCCAGCAGCACCCGGACTAGCGGGGGGTCCGACAACTACAATGAGCAGTTCTTC	CASSTRTSGGSDNYNEQFF
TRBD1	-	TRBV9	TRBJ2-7	TGTACCAGCAGCGCGCACAGGGGGTACTCCTACGAGCAGTACTTC	CTSSAHRGYSYEQYF
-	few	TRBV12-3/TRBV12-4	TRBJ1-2	TGTGCCAGCACAACCCCATCGAGCGGGAACTATGGCTACACCTTC	CASTTPSSGNYGYTF
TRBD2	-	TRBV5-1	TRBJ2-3	TGCGCCAGCAGCTTATCTAGCGGGGGTTTCTCAGATACGCAGTATTTT	CASSLSSGGFSDTQYF
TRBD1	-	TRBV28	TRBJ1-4	TGTGCCAGCAGTACCGCAATTGGACAGGTAGATGAAAAACTGTTTTTT	CASSTAIGQVDEKLFF
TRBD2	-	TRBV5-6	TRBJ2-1	TGTGCCAGCAGCGCCTCTGGGGGGGACCGCCGCCACAATGAGCAGTTCTTC	CASSASGGDRRHNEQFF
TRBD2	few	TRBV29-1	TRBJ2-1	TGCAGCGTTGTCGGCGGGGGATACAATGAGCAGTTCTTC	CSVVGGGYNEQFF
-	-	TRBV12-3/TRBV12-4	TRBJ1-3	TGTGCCAGCACCCCCCGGGCTGGAAACACCATATATTTT	CASTPRAGNTIYF
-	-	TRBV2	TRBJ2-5	TGTGCCAGCAGCCTGGAACGGAGCCAAGAGACCCAGTACTTC	CASSLERSQETQYF
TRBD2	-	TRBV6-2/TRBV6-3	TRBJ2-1	TGTGCCAGCAGTTACTCTGGGCTAGCGGGGGGCCCCAACTACAATGAGCAGTTCTTC	CASSYSGLAGGPNYNEQFF
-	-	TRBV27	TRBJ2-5	TGTGCCAGCAGTTTTCTGTCAGGGGAGACCCAGTACTTC	CASSFLSGETQYF
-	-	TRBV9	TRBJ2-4	TGTGCCAGCAGCGTAGGGGCAGGGTCCAAAAACATTCAGTACTTC	CASSVGAGSKNIQYF
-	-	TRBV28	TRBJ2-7	TGTGCCAGCAGTTTTGTGCGGAGGACCTACGAGCAGTACTTC	CASSFVRRTYEQYF
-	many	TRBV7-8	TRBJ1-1	TGTGCCAGCAGCTTAGAGGCCACTGAAGCTTTCTTT	CASSLEATEAFF
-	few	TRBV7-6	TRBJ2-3	TGTGCCAGCAGCTTAGCGAGGGGTGCAGATACGCAGTATTTT	CASSLARGADTQYF
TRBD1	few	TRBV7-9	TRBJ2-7	TGTGCCAGCAGCTTAGGGAAGACAGGGAGCTCCTACGAGCAGTACTTC	CASSLGKTGSSYEQYF
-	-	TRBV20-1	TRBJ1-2	TGCAGTGCTACCAGAACAGGGAGGGATGGCTACACCTTC	CSATRTGRDGYTF
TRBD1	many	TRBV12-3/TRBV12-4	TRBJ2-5	TGTGCCAGCAGTTTAGGGGACAGGGCACAGACCCAGTACTTC	CASSLGDRAQTQYF
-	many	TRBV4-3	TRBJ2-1	TGCGCCAGCAGCCAAGATCACGGGTTTGGGAATGAGCAGTTCTTC	CASSQDHGFGNEQFF
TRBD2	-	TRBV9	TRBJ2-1	TGTGCCAGCAGCGTAGGGGCGGGAGGAGGATACAATGAGCAGTTCTTC	CASSVGAGGGYNEQFF
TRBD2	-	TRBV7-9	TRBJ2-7	TGTGCCAGCAGCTCAAGCGGACTAGCGGGGGGCTACGAGCAGTACTTC	CASSSSGLAGGYEQYF
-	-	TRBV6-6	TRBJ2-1	TGTGCCAGCAAGGGAGGGACAGCCTACAATGAGCAGTTCTTC	CASKGGTAYNEQFF
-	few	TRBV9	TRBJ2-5	TGTGCCAGCAGCGTAGAAGGACAGACGTACCAAGAGACCCAGTACTTC	CASSVEGQTYQETQYF
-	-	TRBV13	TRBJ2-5	TGTGCCAGCAGCTTAGGGGGCCGGGAGCTGGCGCAAGAGACCCAGTACTTC	CASSLGGRELAQETQYF
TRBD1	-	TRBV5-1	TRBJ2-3	TGCGCCAGCAGCGTGCCTACAGGGGGTATACCAGATACGCAGTATTTT	CASSVPTGGIPDTQYF
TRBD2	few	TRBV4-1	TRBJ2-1	TGCGCCAGCAGCCAAGATAGCGGGGGGGCGTCAATTGAGCAGTTCTTC	CASSQDSGGASIEQFF
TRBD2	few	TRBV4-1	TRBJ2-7	TGCGCCAGCAGCCCCCATTTAGCGGGGGCCCCTCTCTACGAGCAGTACTTC	CASSPHLAGAPLYEQYF
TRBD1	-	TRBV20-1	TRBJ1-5	TGCAGTGCTAGAGCCGGACAGGGCGGTCAGCCCCAGCATTTT	CSARAGQGGQPQHF
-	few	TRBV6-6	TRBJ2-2	TGTGCCAGCAGTTGGCCGACAGGGAGGATGACCGGGGAGCTGTTTTTT	CASSWPTGRMTGELFF
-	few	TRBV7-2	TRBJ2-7	TGTGCCAGCAGCTTAGGGGTTGGGGCCTACGAGCAGTACTTC	CASSLGVGAYEQYF
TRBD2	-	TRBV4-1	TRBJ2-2	TGCGCCAGCACTAACGGAGCGGGGGACCGGGAGCTGTTTTTT	CASTNGAGDRELFF
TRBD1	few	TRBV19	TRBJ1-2	TGTGCCAGTATCCCTCAGGGGGCTGGAGGCTACACCTTC	CASIPQGAGGYTF
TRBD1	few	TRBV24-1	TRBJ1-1	TGTGCCACCAGAACCGGGACAGGGGTCTCTGAGGCTTTCTTT	CATRTGTGVSEAFF
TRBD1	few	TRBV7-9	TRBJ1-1	TGTGCCAGCGGACGACAGGGTTACTCTGAAGCTTTCTTT	CASGRQGYSEAFF
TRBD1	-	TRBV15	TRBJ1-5	TGTGCCACCAGCAGGGAAGGACAGGGGTGGACCCAGCATTTT	CATSREGQGWTQHF
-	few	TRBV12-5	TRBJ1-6	TGTGCTAGTGTGGGGCAGGCGAATTCACCCCTCCACTTT	CASVGQANSPLHF
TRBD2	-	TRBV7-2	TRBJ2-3	TGTGCCAGCAGCTTAGAGAGGGCTAGCGGGAGAGGGGATACGCAGTATTTT	CASSLERASGRGDTQYF
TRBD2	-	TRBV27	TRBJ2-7	TGTGCCAGCAGTTTCGGTCCCTTAGCGGGAGCAGGGGAGCAGTACTTC	CASSFGPLAGAGEQYF
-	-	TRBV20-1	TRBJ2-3	TGCAGTGCTGTACCGTGGCGGGACGGCACAGATACGCAGTATTTT	CSAVPWRDGTDTQYF
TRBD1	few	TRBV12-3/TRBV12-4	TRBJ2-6	TGTGCCAGCAGTCCCCGACACAGGGGGCTCTCCCATCCCAATACTGGGGCCAACGTCCTGACTTTC	CASSPRHRGLSHPNTGANVLTF
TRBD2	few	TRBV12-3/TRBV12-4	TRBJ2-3	TGTGCCAGCAGGCCGGGGGGGGGCACAGATACGCAGTATTTT	CASRPGGGTDTQYF
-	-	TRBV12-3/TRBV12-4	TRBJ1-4	TGTGCCAGCAGTTTAGAAGCTTACAGGGTTGGTGAAAAACTGTTTTTT	CASSLEAYRVGEKLFF